This TCR beta chain was recovered during a study of blood T cell repertoires in COVID-19. The CDR3 extends over 14 amino acids. Germline values: CDR1 LNHDA, CDR2 SQIVND (reference sequence). V lost 8 bases and J lost 7; bases outside the gene matches: 8. Measured with immunoSEQ multiplex PCR; TCRdb has only the in-frame clones, and not every one. The table records 200,000 or so clones, 89% of them present only once. What was sequenced was PBMCs or T cells enriched from blood (not recorded which). The chain joins TRBV19 to TRBJ1-6; TRBD1 matches at 7 bases. The sequence derives from a woman in her late teens or twenties who had recovered from COVID-19. The CDR3 region is CASEQGRENSPLHF. The CDR3 DNA follows: TGTGCCAGTGAACAGGGGCGGGAAAATTCACCCCTCCACTTT.